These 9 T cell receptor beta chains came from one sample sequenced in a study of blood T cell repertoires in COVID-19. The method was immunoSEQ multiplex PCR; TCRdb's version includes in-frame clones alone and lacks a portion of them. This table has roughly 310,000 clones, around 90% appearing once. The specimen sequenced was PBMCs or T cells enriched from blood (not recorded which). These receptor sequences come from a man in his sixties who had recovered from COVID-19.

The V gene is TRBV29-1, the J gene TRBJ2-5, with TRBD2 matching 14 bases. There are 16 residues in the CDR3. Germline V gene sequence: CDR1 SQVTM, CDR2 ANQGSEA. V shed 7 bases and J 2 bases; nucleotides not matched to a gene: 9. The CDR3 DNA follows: TGCAGCGCCGGGGGACTAGCGGGAGTGGGGCAAGAGACCCAGTACTTC. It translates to CSAGGLAGVGQETQYF. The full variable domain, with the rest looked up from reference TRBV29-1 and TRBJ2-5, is SAVISQKPSRDICQRGTSLTIQCQVDSQVTMMFWYRQQPGQSLTLIATANQGSEATYESGFVIDKFPISRPNLTFSTLTVSNMSPEDSSIYLCSAGGLAGVGQETQYFGPGTRLLVL.

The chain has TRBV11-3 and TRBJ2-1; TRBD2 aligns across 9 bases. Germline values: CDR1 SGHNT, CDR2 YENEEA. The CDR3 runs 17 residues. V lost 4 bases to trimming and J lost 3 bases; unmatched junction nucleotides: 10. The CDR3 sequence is CASSSQRGAGGYNEQFF. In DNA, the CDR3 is TGTGCCAGCAGCTCCCAACGTGGAGCGGGGGGCTACAATGAGCAGTTCTTC.

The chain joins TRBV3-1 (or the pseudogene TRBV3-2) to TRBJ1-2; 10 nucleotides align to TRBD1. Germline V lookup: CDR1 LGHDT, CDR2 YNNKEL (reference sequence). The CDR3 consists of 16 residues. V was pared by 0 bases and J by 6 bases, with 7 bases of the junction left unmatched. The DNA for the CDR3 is TGTGCCAGCAGCCAAGATTGGGACAGGGGAAATCATGGCTACACCTTC. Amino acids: CASSQDWDRGNHGYTF.

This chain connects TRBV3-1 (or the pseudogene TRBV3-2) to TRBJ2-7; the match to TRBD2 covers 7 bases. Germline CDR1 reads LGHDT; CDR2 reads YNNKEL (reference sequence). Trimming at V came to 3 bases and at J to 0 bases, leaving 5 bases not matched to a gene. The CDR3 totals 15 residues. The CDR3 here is CASSHGGLISYEQYF. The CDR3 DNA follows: TGTGCCAGCAGCCACGGGGGGTTAATCTCCTACGAGCAGTACTTC.

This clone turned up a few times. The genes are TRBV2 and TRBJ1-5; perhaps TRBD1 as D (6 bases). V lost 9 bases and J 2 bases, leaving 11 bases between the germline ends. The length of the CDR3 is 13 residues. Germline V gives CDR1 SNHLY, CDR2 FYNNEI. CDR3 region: CARGGQGNQPQHF. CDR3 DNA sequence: TGTGCCAGGGGGGGGCAGGGCAATCAGCCCCAGCATTTT.

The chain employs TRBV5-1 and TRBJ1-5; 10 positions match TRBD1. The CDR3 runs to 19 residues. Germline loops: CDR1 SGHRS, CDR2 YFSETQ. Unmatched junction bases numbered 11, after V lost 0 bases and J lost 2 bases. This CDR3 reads CASSLGTGGSMEGNQPQHF. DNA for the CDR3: TGCGCCAGCAGCTTGGGGACAGGGGGGAGCATGGAGGGCAATCAGCCCCAGCATTTT.

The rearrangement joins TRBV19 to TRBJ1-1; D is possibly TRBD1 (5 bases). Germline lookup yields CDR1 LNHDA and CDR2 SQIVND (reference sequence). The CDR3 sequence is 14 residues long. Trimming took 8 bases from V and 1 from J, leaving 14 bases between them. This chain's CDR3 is CASVFGQTNTEAFF. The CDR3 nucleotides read TGTGCCAGTGTCTTTGGACAAACGAACACTGAAGCTTTCTTT.

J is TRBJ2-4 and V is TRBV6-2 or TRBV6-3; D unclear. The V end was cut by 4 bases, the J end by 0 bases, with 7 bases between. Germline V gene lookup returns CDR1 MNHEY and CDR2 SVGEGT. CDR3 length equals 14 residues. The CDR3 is CASSSGIAKNIQYF. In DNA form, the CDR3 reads TGTGCCAGCAGTTCAGGTATAGCCAAAAACATTCAGTACTTC.

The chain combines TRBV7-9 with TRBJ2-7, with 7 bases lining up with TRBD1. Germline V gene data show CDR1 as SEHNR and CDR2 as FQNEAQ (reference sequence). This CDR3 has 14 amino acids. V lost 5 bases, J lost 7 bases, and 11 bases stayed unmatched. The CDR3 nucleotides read TGTGCCAGCAGCCCCGGGACAGCCAGCGTGGAGCAGTACTTC. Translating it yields CASSPGTASVEQYF.